The 17 T cell receptor beta chains in this list originate from one sample, sequenced in a study of control samples from healthy donors and cancer patients. TCRdb's copy holds only in-frame clones and misses some; the assay was immunoSEQ multiplex PCR. The repertoire has about 130,000 clones, around 90% of them found once; the top ten carry 2% to 2.5%. The material sequenced was blood. These receptor sequences come from a man aged 18 to 30 in good health.

In nucleotides, the CDR3 is TGTGCCAGCAGCCTTAATCACTACGAGCAGTACTTC. Amino acid sequence: CASSLNHYEQYF. The chain links TRBV5-6 to TRBJ2-7; D remains ambiguous. The CDR3 spans 12 residues. V was pared by 4 bases and J by 3 bases, with 8 bases between. Germline CDR1 reads SGHDT; CDR2 reads YYEEEE.

CDR3 sequence: CASSLDLANEKLFF. The CDR3 coding sequence is TGTGCCAGCAGCTTAGATTTGGCTAATGAAAAACTGTTTTTT. V usage is TRBV7-9 and J usage is TRBJ1-4; D unresolved. Germline V gene sequence: CDR1 SEHNR, CDR2 FQNEAQ (reference sequence). The CDR3 sequence is 14 residues long. V lost 1 base and J lost 3, with 6 bases in between.

On this clone itself: A read error may produce the germline difference seen at one junction end. The chain joins TRBV5-1 to TRBJ1-5; D remains ambiguous. The CDR3 runs to 13 residues. From germline, CDR1 is SGHRS and CDR2 YFSETQ. DNA of the CDR3: TGCGCCAGCAGTCTCGACCGGGATCAGTCCCAGCATTTT. Translating it yields CASSLDRDQSQHF. The full variable domain, with the rest looked up from reference TRBV5-1 and TRBJ1-5, is KAGVTQTPRYLIKTRGQQVTLSCSPISGHRSVSWYQQTPGQGLQFLFEYFSETQRNKGNFPGRFSGRQFSNSRSEMNVSTLELGDSALYLCASSLDRDQSQHFGDGTRLSIL.

The DNA of the CDR3 is TGTGCCAGCAGCTTAGACTCCTCCGGTGGTGGGAACTACAATGAGCAGTTCTTC. Translating it yields CASSLDSSGGGNYNEQFF. The V and J genes are TRBV7-8 and TRBJ2-1; D is ambiguous. Trimming pared 1 base from V and 3 bases from J, leaving 19 bases between. The CDR3 sequence is 18 residues long. Germline-derived CDR1 and CDR2 are SGHVS and FQNEAQ.

The V gene is TRBV6-5, the J gene TRBJ2-6; weak D call: TRBD2 (5 bases). The CDR3 spans 15 residues. Trimming shortened V by 9 bases and J by 4 bases, and 16 bases separated the two germline ends. The germline gives CDR1 MNHEY, CDR2 SVGAGI. The CDR3 protein is CASRPSPGGANVLTF. CDR3 in DNA: TGTGCCAGTCGACCCTCGCCGGGAGGGGCCAACGTCCTGACTTTC.

The chain couples TRBV19 to TRBJ2-1; D is uncertain. Deletions cut 5 bases from V and 0 bases from J, with 8 bases between. Germline CDR1 and CDR2: LNHDA and SQIVND (reference sequence). The CDR3 extends over 14 amino acids. CDR3 region: CASSDGSSYNEQFF. Written as DNA, the CDR3 is TGTGCCAGTAGTGACGGAAGCTCCTACAATGAGCAGTTCTTC.

This chain links TRBV6-1 with TRBJ2-1; D perhaps matches TRBD1 (6 bases). V shed 0 bases and J shed 0 bases, with 9 bases lying between them. The germline V gene has CDR1 MNHNS and CDR2 SASEGT. This CDR3 has 16 residues. DNA of the CDR3: TGTGCCAGCAGTGAAGCCACAGGGAGCTCCTACAATGAGCAGTTCTTC. This encodes CASSEATGSSYNEQFF.

For the CDR3, the DNA is TGCGCCAGCAGCCTCGGATTCACAGATACGCAGTATTTT. This translates into CASSLGFTDTQYF. This chain connects TRBV5-1 to TRBJ2-3; unclear D gene. Germline V gene data show CDR1 as SGHRS and CDR2 as YFSETQ. V gave up 4 bases and J gave up 2 bases, with 8 bases separating them. The CDR3 is 13 residues long. Using reference TRBV5-1 and TRBJ2-3 for the parts outside the CDR3, the full variable domain is KAGVTQTPRYLIKTRGQQVTLSCSPISGHRSVSWYQQTPGQGLQFLFEYFSETQRNKGNFPGRFSGRQFSNSRSEMNVSTLELGDSALYLCASSLGFTDTQYFGPGTRLTVL.

This clone was observed a few times. This chain uses TRBV5-4 with TRBJ2-7; 13 nucleotides match TRBD2. This CDR3 has 15 amino acids. Per the germline V gene, CDR1 is SGHNT and CDR2 is YYREEE (reference sequence). V shed 2 bases and J 8 bases; nucleotides not matched to a gene: 7. For the CDR3, the DNA is TGTGCCAGCAGCTTCTCCGGGACTAGCGGGAACCAGCAGTACGTC. Translating gives CASSFSGTSGNQQYV.

The CDR3 spells CASSLGPGRIYEQYF. CDR3 DNA: TGTGCCAGCAGTTTAGGCCCGGGTAGGATATACGAGCAGTACTTC. The rearrangement uses TRBV27 and TRBJ2-7; D is ambiguous. Trimming took 2 bases from V and 4 from J, leaving 15 bases between them. The CDR3 totals 15 residues. From germline, CDR1 is MNHEY and CDR2 SMNVEV (reference sequence).

The V call is TRBV19, the J call TRBJ1-1; D may be TRBD1 (5 bases). The V and J ends lost 8 bases and 3 bases respectively, with 16 bases between them. Germline CDR1 and CDR2: LNHDA and SQIVND (reference sequence). This CDR3 is 14 amino acids long. The CDR3 is CASQTRGADTEAFF. As DNA, the CDR3 is TGTGCCAGTCAAACCCGGGGCGCGGACACTGAAGCTTTCTTT.

For this clone: Other DNA sequences in the same sample also yield this CDR3. The rearrangement links TRBV2 to TRBJ2-5; D could derive from TRBD1 or TRBD2 (5 bases each). Germline CDR1 reads SNHLY; CDR2 reads FYNNEI. The CDR3 has 12 amino acids. V gave up 5 bases and J gave up 4 bases, with 8 bases separating them. The CDR3 reads CASSWGLETQYF. CDR3 bases: TGTGCCAGCAGTTGGGGGTTAGAGACCCAGTACTTC.

The rearrangement links TRBV11-1 to TRBJ1-1; D is perhaps TRBD1 (5 bases). CDR3 length equals 14 residues. Trimming pared 2 bases from V and 4 bases from J, leaving 11 bases between. Germline CDR1 and CDR2: SGHAT and FQDESV (reference sequence). Written as DNA, the CDR3 is TGTGCCAGCAGCTTACAGGGTGGAGGCACTGAAGCTTTCTTT. Translating it yields CASSLQGGGTEAFF. The whole variable domain, filled in from reference TRBV11-1 and TRBJ1-1, reads EAEVAQSPRYKITEKSQAVAFWCDPISGHATLYWYRQILGQGPELLVQFQDESVVDDSQLPKDRFSAERLKGVDSTLKIQPAELGDSAMYLCASSLQGGGTEAFFGQGTRLTVV.

This chain uses TRBV29-1 with TRBJ1-2; 10 nucleotides agree with TRBD1. V was pared by 4 bases and J by 6 bases, with 2 bases of the junction left unmatched. Germline assignment: CDR1 SQVTM and CDR2 ANQGSEA. This CDR3 has 12 residues. Here the CDR3 DNA reads TGCAGCGTTGTAGGACAGGGGGATGGCTACACCTTC. Translating it yields CSVVGQGDGYTF.

The genes are TRBV5-6 and TRBJ2-1; 11 nucleotides agree with TRBD2. V gave up 4 bases and J gave up 8 bases; unmatched junction bases: 8. The CDR3 has 15 residues. Germline V CDR1 and CDR2: SGHDT, YYEEEE. CDR3 DNA sequence: TGTGCCAGCAGCCTCAAGGGGACTAGCGGATATGAGCAGTTCTTC. It translates to CASSLKGTSGYEQFF.

This chain uses TRBV10-1 with TRBJ1-5, with 7 bases lining up with TRBD1. The CDR3 has 13 amino acids. V lost 2 bases to trimming and J lost 7 bases; unmatched junction nucleotides: 2. Germline-derived CDR1 and CDR2 are WNHNN and SYGVQD (reference sequence). As DNA, the CDR3 is TGCGCCAGCAGTGAGGACAGGGAACAGCCCCAGCATTTT. Translation: CASSEDREQPQHF.

For the CDR3, the DNA is TGTGCCAGCAGTGACTCGGCAGGGAAGCTGTTTTTT. Protein: CASSDSAGKLFF. The chain joins TRBV6-4 to TRBJ1-4, with TRBD1 as a possible D gene (5 bases). The CDR3 is 12 amino acids. Germline CDR1 is MRHNA and CDR2 is SNTAGT. Trimming removed 0 bases at V and 14 bases at J, with 10 bases between.